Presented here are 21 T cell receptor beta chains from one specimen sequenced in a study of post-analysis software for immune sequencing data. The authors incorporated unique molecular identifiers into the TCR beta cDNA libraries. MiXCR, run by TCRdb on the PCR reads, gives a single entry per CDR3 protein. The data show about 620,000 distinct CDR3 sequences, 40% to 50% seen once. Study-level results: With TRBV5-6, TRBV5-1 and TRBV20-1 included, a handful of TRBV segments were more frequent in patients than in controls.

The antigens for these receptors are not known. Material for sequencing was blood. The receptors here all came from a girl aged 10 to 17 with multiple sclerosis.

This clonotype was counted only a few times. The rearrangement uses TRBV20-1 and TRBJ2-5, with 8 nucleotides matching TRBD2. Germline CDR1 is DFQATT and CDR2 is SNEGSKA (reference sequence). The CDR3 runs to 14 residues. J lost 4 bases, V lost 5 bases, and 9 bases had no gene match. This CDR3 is CSAWTGTRGETQYF. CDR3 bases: TGCAGTGCTTGGACCGGGACTAGGGGAGAGACCCAGTACTTC.

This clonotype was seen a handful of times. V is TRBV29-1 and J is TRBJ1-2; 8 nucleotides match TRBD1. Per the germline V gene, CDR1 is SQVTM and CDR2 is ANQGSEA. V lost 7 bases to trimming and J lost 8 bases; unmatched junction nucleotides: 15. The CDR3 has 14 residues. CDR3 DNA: TGCAGCGCCTCGGGACAGGCCACCTCCCGGGGCTACACCTTC. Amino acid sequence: CSASGQATSRGYTF. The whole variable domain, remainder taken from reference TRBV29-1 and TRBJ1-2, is SAVISQKPSRDICQRGTSLTIQCQVDSQVTMMFWYRQQPGQSLTLIATANQGSEATYESGFVIDKFPISRPNLTFSTLTVSNMSPEDSSIYLCSASGQATSRGYTFGSGTRLTVV.

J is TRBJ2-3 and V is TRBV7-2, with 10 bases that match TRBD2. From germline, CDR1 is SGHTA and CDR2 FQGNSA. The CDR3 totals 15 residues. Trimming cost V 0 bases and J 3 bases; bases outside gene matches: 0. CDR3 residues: CASSLAGLATDTQYF. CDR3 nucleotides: TGTGCCAGCAGCTTAGCGGGACTAGCGACAGATACGCAGTATTTT.

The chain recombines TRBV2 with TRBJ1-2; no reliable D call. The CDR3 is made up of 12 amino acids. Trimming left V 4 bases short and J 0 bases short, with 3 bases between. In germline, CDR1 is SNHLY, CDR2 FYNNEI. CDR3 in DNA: TGTGCCAGCAGTGTCACTAACTATGGCTACACCTTC. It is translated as CASSVTNYGYTF.

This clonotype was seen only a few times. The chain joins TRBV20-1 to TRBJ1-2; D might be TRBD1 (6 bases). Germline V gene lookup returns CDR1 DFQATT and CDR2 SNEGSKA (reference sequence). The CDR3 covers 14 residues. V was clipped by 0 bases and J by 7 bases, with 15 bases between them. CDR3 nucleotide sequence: TGCAGTGCTAGAGATGGCTTACAGGGTGTTGGCTACACCTTC. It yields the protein CSARDGLQGVGYTF.

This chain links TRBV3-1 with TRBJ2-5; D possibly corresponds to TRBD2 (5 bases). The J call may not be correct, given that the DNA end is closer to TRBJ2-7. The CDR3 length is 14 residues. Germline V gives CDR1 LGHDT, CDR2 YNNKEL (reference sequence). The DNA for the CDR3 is TGTGCCAGCAGCTCTCGTGGTTCGGGATACGAGCAGTACTTC. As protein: CASSSRGSGYEQYF.

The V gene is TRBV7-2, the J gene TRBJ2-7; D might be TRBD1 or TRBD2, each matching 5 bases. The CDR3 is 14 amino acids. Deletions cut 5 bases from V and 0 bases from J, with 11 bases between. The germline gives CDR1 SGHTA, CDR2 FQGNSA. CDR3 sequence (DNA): TGTGCCAGCAGCCCGGGACGGTTCTCCTACGAGCAGTACTTC. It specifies CASSPGRFSYEQYF.

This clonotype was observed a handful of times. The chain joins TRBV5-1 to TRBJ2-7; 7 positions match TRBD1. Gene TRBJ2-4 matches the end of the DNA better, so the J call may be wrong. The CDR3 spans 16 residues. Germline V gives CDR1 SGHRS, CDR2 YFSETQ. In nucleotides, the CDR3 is TGCGCCAGCAGCTTCGAATCTTCGGGACAGAAGGACATTCAGTACTTC. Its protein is CASSFESSGQKDIQYF.

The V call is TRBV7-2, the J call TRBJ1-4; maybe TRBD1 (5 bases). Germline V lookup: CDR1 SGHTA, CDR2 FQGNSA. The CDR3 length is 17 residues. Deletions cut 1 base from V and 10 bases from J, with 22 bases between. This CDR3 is CASSLGLPGSERGKLFF. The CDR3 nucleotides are TGTGCCAGCAGCTTAGGCCTGCCGGGCTCCGAAAGGGGAAAACTGTTTTTT.

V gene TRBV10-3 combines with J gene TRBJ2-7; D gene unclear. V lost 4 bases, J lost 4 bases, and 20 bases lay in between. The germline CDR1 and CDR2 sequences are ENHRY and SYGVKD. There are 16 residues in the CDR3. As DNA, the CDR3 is TGTGCCATCAGTGGCGGTATGACGGCAACCGGTTACGAGCAGTACTTC. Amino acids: CAISGGMTATGYEQYF.

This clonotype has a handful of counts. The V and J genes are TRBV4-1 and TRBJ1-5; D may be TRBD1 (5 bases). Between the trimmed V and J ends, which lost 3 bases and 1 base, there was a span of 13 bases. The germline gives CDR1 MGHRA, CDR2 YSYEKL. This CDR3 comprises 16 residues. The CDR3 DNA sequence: TGCGCCAGCAGCCACCCGGGGGGATTGAGCAATCAGCCCCAGCATTTT. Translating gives CASSHPGGLSNQPQHF.

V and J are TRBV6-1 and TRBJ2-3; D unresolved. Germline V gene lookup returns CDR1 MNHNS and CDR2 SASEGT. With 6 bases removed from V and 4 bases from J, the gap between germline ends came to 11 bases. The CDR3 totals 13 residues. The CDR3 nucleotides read TGTGCCAGCAGGGATGAGTGGCCAGATACGCAGTATTTT. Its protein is CASRDEWPDTQYF.

In DNA, the CDR3 is TGCAGCCTTCACGAGGGGGCATATGGCTACACCTTC. This sequence encodes CSLHEGAYGYTF. The rearrangement links TRBV29-1 to TRBJ1-2; 7 bases align to TRBD1. Germline CDR1 SQVTM, CDR2 ANQGSEA. The CDR3 is 12 amino acids. V dropped 8 bases and J dropped 5; count of bases not matched to a gene: 8.

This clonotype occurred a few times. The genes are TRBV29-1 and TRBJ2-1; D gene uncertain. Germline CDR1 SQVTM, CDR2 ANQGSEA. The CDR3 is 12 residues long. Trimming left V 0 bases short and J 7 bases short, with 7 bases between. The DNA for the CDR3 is TGCAGCGTTGAAGATCAGGTTAATGAGCAGTTCTTC. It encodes CSVEDQVNEQFF.

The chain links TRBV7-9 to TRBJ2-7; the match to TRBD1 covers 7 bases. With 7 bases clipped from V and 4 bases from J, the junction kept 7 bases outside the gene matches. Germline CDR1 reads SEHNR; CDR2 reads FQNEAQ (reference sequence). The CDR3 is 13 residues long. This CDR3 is CASTEGTAYEQYF. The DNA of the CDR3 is TGTGCCAGCACCGAAGGGACAGCATACGAGCAGTACTTC.

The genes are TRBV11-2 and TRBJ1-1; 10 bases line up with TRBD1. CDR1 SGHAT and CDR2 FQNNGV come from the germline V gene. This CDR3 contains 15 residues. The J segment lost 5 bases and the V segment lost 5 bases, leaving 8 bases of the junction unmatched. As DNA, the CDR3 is TGTGCCAGCAGCCGGAGGGGACAGGGGAGTACTGAAGCTTTCTTT. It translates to CASSRRGQGSTEAFF. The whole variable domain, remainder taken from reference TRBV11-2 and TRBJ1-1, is EAGVAQSPRYKIIEKRQSVAFWCNPISGHATLYWYQQILGQGPKLLIQFQNNGVVDDSQLPKDRFSAERLKGVDSTLKIQPAKLEDSAVYLCASSRRGQGSTEAFFGQGTRLTVV.

The CDR3 spells CASSQEGVGTVRYTF. Here the CDR3 DNA reads TGTGCCAGCAGCCAAGAAGGGGTCGGGACAGTCCGCTACACCTTC. This sequence joins TRBV4-2 and TRBJ1-2, with 7 bases lining up with TRBD1. The CDR3 length is 15 residues. With V trimmed by 0 bases and J by 9 bases, 10 bases remained unmatched. Germline assignment: CDR1 LGHNA and CDR2 YNFKEQ.

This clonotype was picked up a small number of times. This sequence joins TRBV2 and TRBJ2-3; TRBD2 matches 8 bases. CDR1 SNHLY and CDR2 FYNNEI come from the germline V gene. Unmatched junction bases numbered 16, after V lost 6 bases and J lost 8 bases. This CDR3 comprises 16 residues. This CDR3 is CASSASSGGAQITQYF. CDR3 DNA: TGTGCCAGCAGCGCCTCGAGCGGGGGCGCGCAGATTACGCAGTATTTT.

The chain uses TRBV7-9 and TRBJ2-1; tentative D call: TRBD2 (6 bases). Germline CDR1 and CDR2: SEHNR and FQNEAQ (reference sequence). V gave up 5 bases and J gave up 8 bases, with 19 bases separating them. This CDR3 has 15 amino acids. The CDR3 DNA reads TGTGCCAGCAGCGCGTTGGACTACCTAAACGATGAGCAGTTCTTC. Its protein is CASSALDYLNDEQFF.

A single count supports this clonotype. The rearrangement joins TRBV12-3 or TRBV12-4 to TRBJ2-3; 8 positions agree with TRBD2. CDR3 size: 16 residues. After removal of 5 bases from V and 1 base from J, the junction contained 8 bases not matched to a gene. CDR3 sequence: CASSPISGSGTDTQYF. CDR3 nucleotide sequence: TGTGCCAGCAGTCCTATCAGCGGGAGTGGCACAGATACGCAGTATTTT.

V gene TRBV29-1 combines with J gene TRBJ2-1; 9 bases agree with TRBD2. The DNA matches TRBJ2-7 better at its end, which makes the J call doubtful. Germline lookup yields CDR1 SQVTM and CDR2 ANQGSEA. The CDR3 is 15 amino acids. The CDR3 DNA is TGCAGCGGTGATAGCGGGAGCAGATCCTACAATGAGCAGTACTTC. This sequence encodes CSGDSGSRSYNEQYF.